This T cell receptor (beta chain) was profiled in a study of cytomegalovirus exposure and HLA in healthy donors. Germline V gene sequence: CDR1 SGHTA, CDR2 FQGNSA. This CDR3 contains 15 residues. The V and J ends lost 2 bases and 8 bases, in that order; junction bases with no gene match: 7. Repertoires were generated with immunoSEQ multiplex PCR, while TCRdb's copy carries only in-frame clones and drops some. The sample shows 95,000 to 150,000 clones, approximately 90% of them seen only once. Source material: PBMCs. V usage is TRBV7-2 and J usage is TRBJ2-1; TRBD2 matches at 9 bases. The sequence derives from a woman under 30 in good health and CMV-seronegative. CDR3 residues: CASSLKGLAGDEQFF. CDR3 DNA sequence: TGTGCCAGCAGCTTAAAGGGATTAGCGGGAGATGAGCAGTTCTTC.